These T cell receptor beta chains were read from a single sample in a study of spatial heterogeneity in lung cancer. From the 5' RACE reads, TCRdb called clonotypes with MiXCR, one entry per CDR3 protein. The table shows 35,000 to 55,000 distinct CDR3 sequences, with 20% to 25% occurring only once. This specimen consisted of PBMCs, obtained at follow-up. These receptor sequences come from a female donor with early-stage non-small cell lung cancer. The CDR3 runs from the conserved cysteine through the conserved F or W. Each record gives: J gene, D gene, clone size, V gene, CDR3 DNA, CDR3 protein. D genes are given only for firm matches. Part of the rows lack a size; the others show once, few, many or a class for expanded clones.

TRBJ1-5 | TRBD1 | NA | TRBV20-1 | TGCAGTGCTAGATTCCAGGGGGATCAGCCCCAGCATTTT | CSARFQGDQPQHF
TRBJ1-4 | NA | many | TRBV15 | TGTGCCACCCGGGACCTCTCCCTCGAAAAACTGTTTTTT | CATRDLSLEKLFF
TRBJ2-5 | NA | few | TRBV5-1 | TGCGCCAGCAACGAAGAAGAGACCCAGTACTTC | CASNEEETQYF
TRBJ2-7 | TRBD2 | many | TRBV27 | TGTGCCAGCGGGGGGACTATCGAGCAGTACTTC | CASGGTIEQYF
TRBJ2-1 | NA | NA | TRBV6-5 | TGTGCCAGCAGTAAGAAGGGGGGGAGCGGGGCTTCCTACAATGAGCAGTTCTTC | CASSKKGGSGASYNEQFF
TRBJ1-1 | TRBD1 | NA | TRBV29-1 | TGCAGCTCACAATTAGTAGGGGGCGGGGGTGAAGCTTTCTTT | CSSQLVGGGGEAFF
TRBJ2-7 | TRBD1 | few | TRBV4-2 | TGTGCCAGCAGCCTCCCTACGGAGAGACAGGGTCCGTACGAGCAGTACTTC | CASSLPTERQGPYEQYF
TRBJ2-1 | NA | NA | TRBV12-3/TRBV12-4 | TGTGCCAGCAGTTTGGGCAGGGGAAAGTTCTTC | CASSLGRGKFF
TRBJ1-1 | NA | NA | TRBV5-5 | TGTGCCAGCAGCTTGGATTCAGGATACACTGAAGCTTTCTTT | CASSLDSGYTEAFF
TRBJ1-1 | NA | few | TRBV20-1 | TGCAGTGCTAGAACGGGTCATAACACTGAAGCTTTCTTT | CSARTGHNTEAFF
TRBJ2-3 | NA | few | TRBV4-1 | TGCGCCAGCAGCCAAGAGTGGGCGGGGAACACAGATACGCAGTATTTT | CASSQEWAGNTDTQYF
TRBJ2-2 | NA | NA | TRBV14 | TGTGCCAGCAGCCAGACGGGGCGGGACAGATCGAACACCGGGGAGCTGTTTTTT | CASSQTGRDRSNTGELFF
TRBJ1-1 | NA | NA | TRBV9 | TGTGCCAGCAGCGTCAAGGGGAGGGACACTGAAGCTTTCTTT | CASSVKGRDTEAFF
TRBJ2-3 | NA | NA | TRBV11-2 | TGTGCCAGCAGCTCCTGGGCTAAATATACGCAGTATTTT | CASSSWAKYTQYF
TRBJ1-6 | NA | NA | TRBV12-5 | TGTGCTAGTGGTTTTGAAGGGATGGATTCATCCCTCCACTTT | CASGFEGMDSSLHF
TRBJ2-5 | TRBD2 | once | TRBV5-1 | TGCGCCGTATCGCCCGGGACTAGCGGGACCGAGACCCAGTACTTC | CAVSPGTSGTETQYF
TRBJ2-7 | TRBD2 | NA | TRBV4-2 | TGTGCCAGCAGCCCCTCTAGCGGGAGGACCTACGAGCAGTACTTC | CASSPSSGRTYEQYF
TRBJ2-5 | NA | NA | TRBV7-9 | TGTGCCACCGAAAATGAGGAGACCCAGTACTTC | CATENEETQYF
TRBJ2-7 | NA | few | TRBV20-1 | TGCAGTGCTAGAGATCTTGGCGGGACGGACGAGCAGTACTTC | CSARDLGGTDEQYF
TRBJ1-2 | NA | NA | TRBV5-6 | TGTGCCAGCAGCCAGCGCCCTTATGGCTACACCTTC | CASSQRPYGYTF
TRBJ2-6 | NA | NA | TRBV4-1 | TGCGCCAGCAGCCAGGACAACTCCGTCCTGACTTTC | CASSQDNSVLTF
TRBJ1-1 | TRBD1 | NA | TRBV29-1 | TGCAGCGTTGAAGGACAGGGAGCCACTGAAGCTTTCTTT | CSVEGQGATEAFF
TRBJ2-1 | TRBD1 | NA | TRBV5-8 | TGTGCCAGCAGCTTGGGACCAAGACAGGGTATACACAATGAGCAGTTCTTC | CASSLGPRQGIHNEQFF
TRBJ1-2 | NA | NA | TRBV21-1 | TGTGCCGTTAGCTATCTGGGCTACACCTTC | CAVSYLGYTF
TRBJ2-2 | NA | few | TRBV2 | TGTGCCAGCAGTGAAGACTCTCTGAACACCGGGGAGCTGTTTTTT | CASSEDSLNTGELFF
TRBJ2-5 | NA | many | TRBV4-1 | TGCGCCAGCAGCCAAGATGTTAACCAAGAGACCCAGTACTTC | CASSQDVNQETQYF
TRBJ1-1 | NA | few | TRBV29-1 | TGCAGCGTGAAGGGGGGGAACACTGAAGCTTTCTTT | CSVKGGNTEAFF
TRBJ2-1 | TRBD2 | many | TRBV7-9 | TGTGCCAGCATAAAGGACGCGGGGGTGATAGGGCAGTTCTTC | CASIKDAGVIGQFF
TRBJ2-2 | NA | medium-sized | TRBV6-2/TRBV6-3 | TGTGCCAGCAGTAGGACTACCCCTCAGCTGAACACCGGGGAGCTGTTTTTT | CASSRTTPQLNTGELFF
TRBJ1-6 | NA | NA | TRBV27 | TGTGCCAGCAGTGCCGACAGGAGACCCTATAATTCACCCCTCCACTTT | CASSADRRPYNSPLHF
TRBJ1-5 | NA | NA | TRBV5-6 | TGTGCCAGCAGCTTGTCGCAGGGTTTCCAGCCCCAGCATTTT | CASSLSQGFQPQHF
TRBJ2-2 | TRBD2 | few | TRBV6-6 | TGTGCCAGCAGTAGCACCGCGGGAGGGTCCGGGGAGCTGTTTTTT | CASSSTAGGSGELFF
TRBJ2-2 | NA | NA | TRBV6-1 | TGTGCCAGCACAATATTCGGTGATTCCGGGGAGCTGTTTTTT | CASTIFGDSGELFF
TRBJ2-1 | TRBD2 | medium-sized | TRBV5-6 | TGTGCCAGCAGCCGACTAGCGGGGGGGCCAGGTGAGCAGTTCTTC | CASSRLAGGPGEQFF
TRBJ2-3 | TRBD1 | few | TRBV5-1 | TGCGCCAGCAGCCAGGGACAGGGCTACACAGATACGCAGTATTTT | CASSQGQGYTDTQYF
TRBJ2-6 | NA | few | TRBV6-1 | TGTGCCAGCAGTGATTTAGTGATTTCCTCCGGGGCCAACGTCCTGACTTTC | CASSDLVISSGANVLTF
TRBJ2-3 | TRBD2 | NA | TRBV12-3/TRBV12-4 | TGTGCCAGCAGTCCCGGGACTAGCGTAGATACGCAGTATTTT | CASSPGTSVDTQYF
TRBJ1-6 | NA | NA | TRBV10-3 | TGTGCCACCACAAAGACAGGACTCAATTCACCCCTCCACTTT | CATTKTGLNSPLHF
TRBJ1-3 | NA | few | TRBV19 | TGTGCCAGTATTGGGTTCCTCTCTGGAAACACCATATATTTT | CASIGFLSGNTIYF
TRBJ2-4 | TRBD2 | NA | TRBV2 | TGTGCCAGCAGGGGACTAGCGGGCTGGCTAGCCAAAAACATTCAGTACTTC | CASRGLAGWLAKNIQYF
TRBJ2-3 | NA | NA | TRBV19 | TGTGCCAGTAGTAATCTCTTCCTACCCACAAACACAGATACGCAGTATTTT | CASSNLFLPTNTDTQYF
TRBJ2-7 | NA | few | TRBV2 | TGTGCCAGCAGTGTTTTCGGATACGAGCAGTACTTC | CASSVFGYEQYF
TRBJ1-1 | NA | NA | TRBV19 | TGTGTCAGTAGGCTGACAGAGAACACTGAAGCTTTCTTT | CVSRLTENTEAFF
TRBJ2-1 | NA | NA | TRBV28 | TGTGCCAGCAGTTTATGGCCGGGGTCGCAGTTCTTC | CASSLWPGSQFF
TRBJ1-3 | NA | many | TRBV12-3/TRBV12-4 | TGTGCCAGCAGTTTCCAAGGCACAACTATATATTTT | CASSFQGTTIYF
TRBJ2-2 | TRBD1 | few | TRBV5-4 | TGTGCCAGCAGCTTGGACAGGGGGCGCAACACCGGGGAGCTGTTTTTT | CASSLDRGRNTGELFF
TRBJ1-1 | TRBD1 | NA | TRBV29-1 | TGCAGCGCCCGCCAGGACAGGGCCACTGAAGCTTTCTTT | CSARQDRATEAFF
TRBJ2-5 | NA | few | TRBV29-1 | TGCAGCGTTGAAGACGTCGACCCGGAGACCCAGTACTTC | CSVEDVDPETQYF
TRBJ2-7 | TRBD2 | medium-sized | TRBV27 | TGTGCCAGCAGTTTTGGAGGGAGGGCCGTGCAGTACTTC | CASSFGGRAVQYF
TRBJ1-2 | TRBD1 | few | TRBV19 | TGTGCCAGCAAGGAGGGGGCCGCCTCCGTCTATGGCTACACCTTC | CASKEGAASVYGYTF
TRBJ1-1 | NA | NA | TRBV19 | TGTGCCAGTACCACATACACTGAAGCTTTCTTT | CASTTYTEAFF
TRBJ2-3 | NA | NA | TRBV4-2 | TGTGCCAGCAGCCCCCGGGGAGGGGGGGTCCCAGATACGCAGTATTTT | CASSPRGGGVPDTQYF